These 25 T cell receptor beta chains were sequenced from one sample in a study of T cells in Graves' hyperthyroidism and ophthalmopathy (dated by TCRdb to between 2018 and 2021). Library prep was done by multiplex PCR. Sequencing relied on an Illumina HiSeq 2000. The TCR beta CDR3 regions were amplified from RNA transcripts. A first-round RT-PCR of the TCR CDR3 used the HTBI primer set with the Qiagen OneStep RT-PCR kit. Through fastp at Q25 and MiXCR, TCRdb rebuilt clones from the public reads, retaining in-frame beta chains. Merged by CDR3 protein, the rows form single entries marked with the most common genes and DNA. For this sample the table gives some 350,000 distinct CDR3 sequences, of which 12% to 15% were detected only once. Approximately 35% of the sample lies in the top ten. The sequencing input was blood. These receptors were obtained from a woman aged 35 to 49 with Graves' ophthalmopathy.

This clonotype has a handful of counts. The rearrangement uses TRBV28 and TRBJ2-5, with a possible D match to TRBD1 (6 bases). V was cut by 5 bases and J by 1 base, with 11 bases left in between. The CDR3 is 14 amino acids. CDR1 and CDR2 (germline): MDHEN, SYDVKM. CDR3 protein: CASSPAGAQETQYF. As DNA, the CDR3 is TGTGCCAGCAGTCCAGCAGGGGCCCAAGAGACCCAGTACTTC.

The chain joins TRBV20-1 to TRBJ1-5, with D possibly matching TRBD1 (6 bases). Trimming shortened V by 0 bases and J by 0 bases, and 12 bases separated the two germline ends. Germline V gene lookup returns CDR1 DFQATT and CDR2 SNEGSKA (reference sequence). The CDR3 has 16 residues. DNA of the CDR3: TGCAGTGCTAGAGATCTTCAGGGGCCTAGCAATCAGCCCCAGCATTTT. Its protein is CSARDLQGPSNQPQHF.

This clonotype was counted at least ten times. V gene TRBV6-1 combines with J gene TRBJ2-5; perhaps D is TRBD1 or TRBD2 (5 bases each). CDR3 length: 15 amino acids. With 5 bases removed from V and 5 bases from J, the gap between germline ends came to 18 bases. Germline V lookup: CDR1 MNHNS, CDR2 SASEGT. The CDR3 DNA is TGTGCCAGCAGTTACCCGACGGCATGGGGGGAGACCCAGTACTTC. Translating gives CASSYPTAWGETQYF.

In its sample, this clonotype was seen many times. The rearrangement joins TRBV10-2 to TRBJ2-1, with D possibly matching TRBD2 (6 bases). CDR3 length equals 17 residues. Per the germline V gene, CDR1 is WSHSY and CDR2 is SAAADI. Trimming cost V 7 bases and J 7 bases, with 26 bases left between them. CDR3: CASTRVKTVGGVNEQFF. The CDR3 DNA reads TGCGCCAGCACCCGAGTGAAAACAGTTGGCGGGGTAAATGAGCAGTTCTTC.

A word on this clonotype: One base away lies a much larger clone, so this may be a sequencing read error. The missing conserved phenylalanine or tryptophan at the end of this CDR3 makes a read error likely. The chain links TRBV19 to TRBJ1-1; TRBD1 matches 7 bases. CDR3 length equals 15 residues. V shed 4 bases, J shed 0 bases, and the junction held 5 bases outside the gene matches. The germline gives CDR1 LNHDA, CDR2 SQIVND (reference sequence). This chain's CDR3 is CASSTSQGLNTEAFL. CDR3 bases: TGTGCCAGTAGTACATCACAGGGGTTGAACACTGAAGCTTTCCTT.

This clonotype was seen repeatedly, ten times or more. The CDR3 DNA sequence: TGCAGCGTTGAAGGGATTAAGGGGGGCGAGCAGTACTTC. Protein: CSVEGIKGGEQYF. This chain joins TRBV29-1 and TRBJ2-7; either TRBD1 or TRBD2 may supply D (6 bases each). The V gene's germline CDR1 is SQVTM and CDR2 ANQGSEA. The CDR3 totals 13 residues. V shed 1 base and J shed 6 bases, with 13 bases lying between them.

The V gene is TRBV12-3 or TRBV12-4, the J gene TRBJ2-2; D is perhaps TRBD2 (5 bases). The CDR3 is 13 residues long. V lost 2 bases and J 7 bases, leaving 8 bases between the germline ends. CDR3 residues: CASSLLAGGELFF. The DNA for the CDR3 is TGTGCCAGCAGTTTACTGGCGGGCGGGGAGCTGTTTTTT.

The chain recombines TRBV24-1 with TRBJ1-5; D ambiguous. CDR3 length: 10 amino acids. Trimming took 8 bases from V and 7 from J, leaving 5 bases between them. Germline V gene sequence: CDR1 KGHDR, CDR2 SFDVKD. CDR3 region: CATTKQPQHF. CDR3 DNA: TGTGCCACCACGAAGCAGCCCCAGCATTTT.

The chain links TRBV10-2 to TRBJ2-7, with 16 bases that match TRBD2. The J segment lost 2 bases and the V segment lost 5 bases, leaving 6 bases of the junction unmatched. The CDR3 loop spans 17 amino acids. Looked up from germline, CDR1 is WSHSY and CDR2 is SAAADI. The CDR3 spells CASSSPGTSGGAYEQYF. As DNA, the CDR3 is TGCGCCAGCAGTTCCCCCGGGACTAGCGGGGGGGCCTACGAGCAGTACTTC.

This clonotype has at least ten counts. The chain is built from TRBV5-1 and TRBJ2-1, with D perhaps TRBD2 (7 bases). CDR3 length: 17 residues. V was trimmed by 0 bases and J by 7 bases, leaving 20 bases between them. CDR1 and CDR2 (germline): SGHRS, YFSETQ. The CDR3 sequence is CASSLERRGGSRNEQFF. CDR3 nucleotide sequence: TGCGCCAGCAGCTTGGAGAGGAGGGGGGGGTCCCGGAATGAGCAGTTCTTC.

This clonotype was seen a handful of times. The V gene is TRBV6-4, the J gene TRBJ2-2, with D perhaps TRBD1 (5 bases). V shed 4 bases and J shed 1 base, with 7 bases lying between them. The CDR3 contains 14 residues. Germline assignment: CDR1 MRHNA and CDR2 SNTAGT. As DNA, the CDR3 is TGTGCCAGCAGTGCGGACAAGAACACCGGGGAGCTGTTTTTT. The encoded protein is CASSADKNTGELFF.

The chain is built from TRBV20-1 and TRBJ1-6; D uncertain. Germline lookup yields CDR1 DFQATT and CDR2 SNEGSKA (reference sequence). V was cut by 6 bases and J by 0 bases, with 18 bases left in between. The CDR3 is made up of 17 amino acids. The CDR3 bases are TGCAGTGCCCAGTATTTGGCAGCAAGCTCCTATAATTCACCCCTCCACTTT. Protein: CSAQYLAASSYNSPLHF.

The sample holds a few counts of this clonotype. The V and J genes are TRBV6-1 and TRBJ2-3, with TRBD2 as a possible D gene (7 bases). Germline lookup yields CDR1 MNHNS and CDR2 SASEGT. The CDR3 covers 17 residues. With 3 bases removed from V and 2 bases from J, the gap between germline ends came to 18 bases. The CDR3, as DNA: TGTGCCAGCAGTGAGAAGTCGGGCGGGGGCCTCACAGATACGCAGTATTTT. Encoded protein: CASSEKSGGGLTDTQYF.

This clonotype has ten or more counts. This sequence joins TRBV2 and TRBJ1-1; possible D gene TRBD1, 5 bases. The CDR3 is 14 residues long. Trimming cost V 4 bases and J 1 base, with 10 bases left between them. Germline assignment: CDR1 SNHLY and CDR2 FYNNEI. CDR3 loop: CASSVITGNTEAFF. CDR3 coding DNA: TGTGCCAGCAGTGTTATCACAGGGAACACTGAAGCTTTCTTT.

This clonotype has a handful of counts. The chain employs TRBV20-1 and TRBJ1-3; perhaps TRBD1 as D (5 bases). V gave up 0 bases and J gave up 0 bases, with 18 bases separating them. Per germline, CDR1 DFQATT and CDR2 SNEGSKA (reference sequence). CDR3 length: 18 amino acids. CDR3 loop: CSARDGSLGENSGNTIYF. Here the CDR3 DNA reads TGCAGTGCTAGAGATGGATCCTTAGGGGAGAACTCTGGAAACACCATATATTTT.

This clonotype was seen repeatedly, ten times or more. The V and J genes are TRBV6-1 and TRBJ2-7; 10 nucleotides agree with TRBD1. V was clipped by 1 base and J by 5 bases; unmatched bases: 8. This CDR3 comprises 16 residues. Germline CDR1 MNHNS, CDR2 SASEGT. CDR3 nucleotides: TGTGCCAGCAGTGAAGGGCCGGGACAGGGGTTCAACGAGCAGTACTTC. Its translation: CASSEGPGQGFNEQYF.

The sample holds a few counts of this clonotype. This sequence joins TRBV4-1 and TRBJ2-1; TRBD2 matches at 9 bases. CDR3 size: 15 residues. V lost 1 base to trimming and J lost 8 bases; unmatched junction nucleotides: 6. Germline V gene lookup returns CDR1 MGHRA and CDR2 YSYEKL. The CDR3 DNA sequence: TGCGCCAGCAGCCAAGGAGGCGGGGGGGCATATGAGCAGTTCTTC. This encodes CASSQGGGGAYEQFF.

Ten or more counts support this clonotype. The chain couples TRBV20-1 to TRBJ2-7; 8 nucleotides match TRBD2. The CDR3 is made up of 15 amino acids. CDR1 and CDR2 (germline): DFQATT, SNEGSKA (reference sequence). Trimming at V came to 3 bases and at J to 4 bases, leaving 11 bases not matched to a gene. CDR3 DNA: TGCAGTGCTAGTGACGCGGGAGGCGTACAGTACGAGCAGTACTTC. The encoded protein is CSASDAGGVQYEQYF.

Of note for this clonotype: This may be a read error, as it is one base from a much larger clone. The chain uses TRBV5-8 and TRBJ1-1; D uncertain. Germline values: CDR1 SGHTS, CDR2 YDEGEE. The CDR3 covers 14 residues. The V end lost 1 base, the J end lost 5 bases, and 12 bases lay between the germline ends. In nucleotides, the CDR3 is TGTGCCAGCAGCTTGCGGGTGAGCAGGACTGAAGCTTTCTTT. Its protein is CASSLRVSRTEAFF.

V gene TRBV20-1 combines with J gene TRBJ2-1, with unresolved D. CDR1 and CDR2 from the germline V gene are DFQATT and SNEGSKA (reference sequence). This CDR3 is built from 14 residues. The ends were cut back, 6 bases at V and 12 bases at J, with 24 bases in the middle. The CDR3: CSAPELGSQIGQFF. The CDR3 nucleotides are TGCAGTGCACCAGAACTCGGGTCCCAGATTGGGCAGTTCTTC.

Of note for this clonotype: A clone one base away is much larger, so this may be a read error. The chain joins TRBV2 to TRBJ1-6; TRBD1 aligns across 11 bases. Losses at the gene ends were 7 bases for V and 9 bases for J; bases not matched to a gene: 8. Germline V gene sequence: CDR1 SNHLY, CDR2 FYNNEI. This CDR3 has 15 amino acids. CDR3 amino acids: CASTGTGGQSSPLHF. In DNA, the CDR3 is TGTGCCAGCACCGGGACAGGGGGACAAAGTTCACCCCTCCACTTT.

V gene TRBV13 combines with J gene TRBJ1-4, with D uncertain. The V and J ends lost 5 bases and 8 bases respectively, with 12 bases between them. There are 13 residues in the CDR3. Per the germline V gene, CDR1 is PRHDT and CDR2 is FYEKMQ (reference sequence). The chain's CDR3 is CASSPAAAEKLFF. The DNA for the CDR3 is TGTGCCAGCAGCCCGGCCGCGGCAGAAAAACTGTTTTTT.

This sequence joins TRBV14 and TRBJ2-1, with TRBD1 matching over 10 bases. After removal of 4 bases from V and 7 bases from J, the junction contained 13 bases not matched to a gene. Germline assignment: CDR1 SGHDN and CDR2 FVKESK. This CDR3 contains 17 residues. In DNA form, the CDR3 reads TGTGCCAGCAGCCGAATAGAGGGACAGGGGATCAGGAATGAGCAGTTCTTC. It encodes CASSRIEGQGIRNEQFF. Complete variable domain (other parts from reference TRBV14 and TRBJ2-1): EAGVTQFPSHSVIEKGQTVTLRCDPISGHDNLYWYRRVMGKEIKFLLHFVKESKQDESGMPNNRFLAERTGGTYSTLKVQPAELEDSGVYFCASSRIEGQGIRNEQFFGPGTRLTVL.

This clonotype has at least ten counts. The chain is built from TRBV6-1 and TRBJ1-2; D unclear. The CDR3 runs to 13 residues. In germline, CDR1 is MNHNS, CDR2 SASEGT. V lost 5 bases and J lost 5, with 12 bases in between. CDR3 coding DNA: TGTGCCAGCAGTTCGGCACAGCTTTATGGCTACACCTTC. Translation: CASSSAQLYGYTF.

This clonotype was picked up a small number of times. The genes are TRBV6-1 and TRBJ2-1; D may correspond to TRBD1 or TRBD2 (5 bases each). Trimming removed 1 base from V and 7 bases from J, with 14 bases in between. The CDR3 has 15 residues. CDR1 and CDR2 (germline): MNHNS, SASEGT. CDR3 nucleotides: TGTGCCAGCAGTGAAGGGGGGTCCCACGTGAATGAGCAGTTCTTC. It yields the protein CASSEGGSHVNEQFF.